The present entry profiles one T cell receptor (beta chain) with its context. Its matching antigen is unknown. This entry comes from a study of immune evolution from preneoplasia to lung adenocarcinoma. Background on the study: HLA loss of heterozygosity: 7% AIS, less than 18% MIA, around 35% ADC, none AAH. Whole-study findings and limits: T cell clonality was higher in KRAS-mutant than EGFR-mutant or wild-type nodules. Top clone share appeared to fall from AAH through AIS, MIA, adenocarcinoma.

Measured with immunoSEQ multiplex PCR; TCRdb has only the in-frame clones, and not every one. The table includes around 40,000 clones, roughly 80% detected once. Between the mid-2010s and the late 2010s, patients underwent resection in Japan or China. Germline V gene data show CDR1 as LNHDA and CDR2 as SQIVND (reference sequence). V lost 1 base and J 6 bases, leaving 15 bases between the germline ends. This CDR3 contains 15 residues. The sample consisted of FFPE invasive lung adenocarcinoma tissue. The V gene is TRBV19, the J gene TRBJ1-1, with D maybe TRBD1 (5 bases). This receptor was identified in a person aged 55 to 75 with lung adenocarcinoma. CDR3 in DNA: TGTGCCAGTAGTATAGCGGCAGGGTCGGTCGCTGAAGCTTTCTTT. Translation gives CASSIAAGSVAEAFF.